The entry that follows covers one T cell receptor (beta chain) sequence. This sample is drawn from a study of control samples from healthy donors and cancer patients. The repertoire was sequenced with immunoSEQ multiplex PCR; TCRdb's copy has only in-frame clones and lacks some. The sample includes roughly 130,000 clones, more than 85% seen only once; the top ten take around 10%. Germline V lookup: CDR1 MDHEN, CDR2 SYDVKM. The length of the CDR3 is 12 residues. J lost 7 bases, V lost 3 bases, and 2 bases had no gene match. Sequencing was done on a sample of blood. V and J are TRBV28 and TRBJ1-2, with 7 nucleotides matching TRBD1. This TCR derives from a woman between 25 and 40 years old in good health. In DNA, the CDR3 is TGTGCCAGCAGTTTTGCAGGGGGTGGCTACACCTTC. It encodes CASSFAGGGYTF.